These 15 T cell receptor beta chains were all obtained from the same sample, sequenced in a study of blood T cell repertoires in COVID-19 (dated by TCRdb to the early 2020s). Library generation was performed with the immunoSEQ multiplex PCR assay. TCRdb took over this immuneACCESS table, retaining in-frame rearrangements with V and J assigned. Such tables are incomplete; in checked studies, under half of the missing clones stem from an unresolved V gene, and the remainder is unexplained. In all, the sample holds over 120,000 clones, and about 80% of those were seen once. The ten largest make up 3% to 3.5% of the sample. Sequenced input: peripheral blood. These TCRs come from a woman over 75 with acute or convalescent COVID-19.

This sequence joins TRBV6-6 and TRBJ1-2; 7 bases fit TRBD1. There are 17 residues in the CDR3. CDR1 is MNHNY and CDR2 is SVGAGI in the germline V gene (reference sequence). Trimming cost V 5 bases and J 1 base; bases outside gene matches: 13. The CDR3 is CASSLWGQTTSNYGYTF. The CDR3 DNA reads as TGTGCCAGCAGTCTTTGGGGACAGACAACAAGTAACTATGGCTACACCTTC.

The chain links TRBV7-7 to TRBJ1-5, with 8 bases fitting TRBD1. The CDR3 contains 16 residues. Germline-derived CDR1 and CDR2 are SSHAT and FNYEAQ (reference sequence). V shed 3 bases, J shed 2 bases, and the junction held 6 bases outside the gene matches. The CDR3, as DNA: TGTGCCAGCAGCTTCCCGGACAGGGAACGCAATCAGCCCCAGCATTTT. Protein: CASSFPDRERNQPQHF.

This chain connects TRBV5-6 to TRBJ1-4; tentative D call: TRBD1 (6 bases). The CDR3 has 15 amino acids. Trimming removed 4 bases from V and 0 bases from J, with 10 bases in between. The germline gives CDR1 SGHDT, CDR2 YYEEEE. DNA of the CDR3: TGTGCCAGCAGCCCCCAGGGGACAACTAATGAAAAACTGTTTTTT. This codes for CASSPQGTTNEKLFF.

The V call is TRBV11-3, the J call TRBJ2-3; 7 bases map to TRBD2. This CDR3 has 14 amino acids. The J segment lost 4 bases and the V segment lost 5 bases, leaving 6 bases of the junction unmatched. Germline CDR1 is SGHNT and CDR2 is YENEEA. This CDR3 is CASSEGGNSDTQYF. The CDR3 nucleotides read TGTGCCAGCAGCGAGGGAGGGAACTCAGATACGCAGTATTTT.

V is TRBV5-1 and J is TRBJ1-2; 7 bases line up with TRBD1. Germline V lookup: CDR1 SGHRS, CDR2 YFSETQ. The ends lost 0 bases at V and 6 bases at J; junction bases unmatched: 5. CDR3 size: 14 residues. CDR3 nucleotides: TGCGCCAGCAGCTTGGGACAGGGATCCCATGGCTACACCTTC. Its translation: CASSLGQGSHGYTF.

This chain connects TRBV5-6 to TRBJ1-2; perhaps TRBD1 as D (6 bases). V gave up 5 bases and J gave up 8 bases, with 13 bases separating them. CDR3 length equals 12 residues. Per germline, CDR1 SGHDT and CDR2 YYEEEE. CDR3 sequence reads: CASRPNRDGYTF. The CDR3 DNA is TGTGCCAGCAGACCAAACAGGGACGGCTACACCTTC.

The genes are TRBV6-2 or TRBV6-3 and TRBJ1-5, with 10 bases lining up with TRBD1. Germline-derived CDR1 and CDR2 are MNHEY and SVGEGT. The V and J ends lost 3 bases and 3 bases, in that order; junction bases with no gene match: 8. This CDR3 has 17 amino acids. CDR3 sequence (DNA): TGTGCCAGCAGTTATGAGACGGGACAGGGGTACAATCAGCCCCAGCATTTT. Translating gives CASSYETGQGYNQPQHF.

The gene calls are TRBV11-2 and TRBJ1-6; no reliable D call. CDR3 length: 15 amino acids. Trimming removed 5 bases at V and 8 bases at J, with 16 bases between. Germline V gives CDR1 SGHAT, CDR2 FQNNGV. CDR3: CASSPTRGSYSPLHF. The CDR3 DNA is TGTGCCAGCAGCCCTACCCGGGGTTCCTATTCACCCCTCCACTTT.

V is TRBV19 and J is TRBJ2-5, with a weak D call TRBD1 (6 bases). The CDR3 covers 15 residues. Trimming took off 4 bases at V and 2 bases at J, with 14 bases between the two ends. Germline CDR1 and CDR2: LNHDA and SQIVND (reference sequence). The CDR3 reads CASSTMETGQETQYF. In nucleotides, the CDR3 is TGTGCCAGTAGTACCATGGAGACAGGTCAAGAGACCCAGTACTTC.

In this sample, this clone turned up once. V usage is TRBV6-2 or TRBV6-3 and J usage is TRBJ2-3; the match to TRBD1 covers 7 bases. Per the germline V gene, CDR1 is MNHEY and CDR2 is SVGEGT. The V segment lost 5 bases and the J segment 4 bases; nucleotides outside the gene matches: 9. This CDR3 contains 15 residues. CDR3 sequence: CASSRHGTEADTQYF. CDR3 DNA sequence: TGTGCCAGCAGTCGACATGGGACAGAGGCAGATACGCAGTATTTT.

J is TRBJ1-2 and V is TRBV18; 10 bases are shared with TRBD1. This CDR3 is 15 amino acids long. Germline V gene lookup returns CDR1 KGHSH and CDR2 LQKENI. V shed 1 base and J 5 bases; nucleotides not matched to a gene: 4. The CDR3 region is CASSPQGQGIYGYTF. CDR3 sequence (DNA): TGTGCCAGCTCACCACAGGGACAGGGGATTTATGGCTACACCTTC.

For the CDR3, the DNA is TGTGCCAGCAGCTTTAATAATGAGCAGTTCTTC. Amino acid sequence: CASSFNNEQFF. This chain joins TRBV5-4 and TRBJ2-1; D gene unclear. Germline CDR1 and CDR2: SGHNT and YYREEE (reference sequence). V shed 2 bases and J shed 7 bases, with 4 bases lying between them. The length of the CDR3 is 11 residues.

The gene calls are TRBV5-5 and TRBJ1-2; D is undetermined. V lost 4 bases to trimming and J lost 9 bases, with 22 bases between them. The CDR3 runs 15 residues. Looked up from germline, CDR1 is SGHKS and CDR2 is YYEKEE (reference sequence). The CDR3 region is CASSVDAASYASYTF. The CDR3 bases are TGTGCCAGCAGCGTGGATGCGGCGAGCTATGCTAGCTACACCTTC.

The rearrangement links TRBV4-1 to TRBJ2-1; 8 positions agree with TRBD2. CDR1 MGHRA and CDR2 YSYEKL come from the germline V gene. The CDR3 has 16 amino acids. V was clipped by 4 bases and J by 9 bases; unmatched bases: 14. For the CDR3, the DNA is TGCGCCAGCAGCCCCCGGACTAGCTCCCCCCAGGGTGAGCAGTTCTTC. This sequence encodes CASSPRTSSPQGEQFF.

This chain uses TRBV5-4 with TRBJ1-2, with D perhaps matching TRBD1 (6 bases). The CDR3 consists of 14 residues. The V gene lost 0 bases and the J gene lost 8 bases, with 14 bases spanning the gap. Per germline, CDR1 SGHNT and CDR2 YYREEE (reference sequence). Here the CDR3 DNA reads TGTGCCAGCAGCTTGGAGGGGGGGACTGTAGGCTACACCTTC. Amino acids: CASSLEGGTVGYTF.